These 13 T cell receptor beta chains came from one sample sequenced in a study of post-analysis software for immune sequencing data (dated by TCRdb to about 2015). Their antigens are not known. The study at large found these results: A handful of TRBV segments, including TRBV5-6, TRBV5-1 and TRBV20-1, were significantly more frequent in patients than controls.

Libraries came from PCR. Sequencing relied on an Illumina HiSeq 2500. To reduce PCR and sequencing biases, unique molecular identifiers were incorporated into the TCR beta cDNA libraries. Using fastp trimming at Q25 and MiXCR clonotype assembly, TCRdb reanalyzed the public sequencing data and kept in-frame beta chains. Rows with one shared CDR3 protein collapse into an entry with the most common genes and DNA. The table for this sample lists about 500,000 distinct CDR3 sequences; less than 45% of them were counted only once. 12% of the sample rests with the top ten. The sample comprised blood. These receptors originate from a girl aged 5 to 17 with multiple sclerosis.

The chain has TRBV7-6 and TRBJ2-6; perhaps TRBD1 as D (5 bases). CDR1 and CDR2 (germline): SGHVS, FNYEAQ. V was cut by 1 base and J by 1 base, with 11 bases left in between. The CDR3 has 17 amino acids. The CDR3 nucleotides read TGTGCCAGCAGCTTAGAGGGGCCCCATTCTGGGGCCAACGTCCTGACTTTC. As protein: CASSLEGPHSGANVLTF.

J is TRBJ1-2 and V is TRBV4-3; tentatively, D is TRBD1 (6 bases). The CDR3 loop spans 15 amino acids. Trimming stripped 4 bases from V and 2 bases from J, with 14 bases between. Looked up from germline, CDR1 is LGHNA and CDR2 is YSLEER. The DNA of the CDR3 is TGCGCCAGCAGCCCCGGGTATCAGGGGAACTATGGCTACACCTTC. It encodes CASSPGYQGNYGYTF.

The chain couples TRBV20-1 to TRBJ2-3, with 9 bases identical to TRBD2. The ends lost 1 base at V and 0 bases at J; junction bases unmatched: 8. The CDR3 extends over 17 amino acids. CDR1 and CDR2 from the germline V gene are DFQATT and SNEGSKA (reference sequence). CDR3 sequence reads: CSARGSGRSTSTDTQYF. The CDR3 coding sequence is TGCAGTGCTAGAGGCAGCGGGAGGTCCACTAGCACAGATACGCAGTATTTT.

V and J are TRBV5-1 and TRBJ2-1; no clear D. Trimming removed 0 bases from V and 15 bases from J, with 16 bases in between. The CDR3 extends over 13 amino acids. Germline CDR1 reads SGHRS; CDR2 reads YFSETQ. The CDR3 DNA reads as TGCGCCAGCAGCTTGGCCGGACGCTCAATGTGGTTCTTC. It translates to CASSLAGRSMWFF.

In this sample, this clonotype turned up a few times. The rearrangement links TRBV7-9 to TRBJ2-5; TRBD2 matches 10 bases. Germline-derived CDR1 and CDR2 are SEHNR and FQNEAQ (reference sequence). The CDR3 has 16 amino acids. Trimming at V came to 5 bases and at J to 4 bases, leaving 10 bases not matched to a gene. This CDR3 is CASSDPSGRAGETQYF. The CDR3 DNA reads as TGTGCCAGCAGCGACCCTAGCGGGAGAGCCGGAGAGACCCAGTACTTC. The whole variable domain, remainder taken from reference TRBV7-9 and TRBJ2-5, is DTGVSQNPRHKITKRGQNVTFRCDPISEHNRLYWYRQTLGQGPEFLTYFQNEAQLEKSRLLSDRFSAERPKGSFSTLEIQRTEQGDSAMYLCASSDPSGRAGETQYFGPGTRLLVL.

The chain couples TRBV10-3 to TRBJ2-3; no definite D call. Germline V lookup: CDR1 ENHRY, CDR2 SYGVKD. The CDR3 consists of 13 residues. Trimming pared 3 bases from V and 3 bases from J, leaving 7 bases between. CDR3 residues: CAISDGTTDTQYF. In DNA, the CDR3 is TGTGCCATCAGTGATGGTACTACAGATACGCAGTATTTT.

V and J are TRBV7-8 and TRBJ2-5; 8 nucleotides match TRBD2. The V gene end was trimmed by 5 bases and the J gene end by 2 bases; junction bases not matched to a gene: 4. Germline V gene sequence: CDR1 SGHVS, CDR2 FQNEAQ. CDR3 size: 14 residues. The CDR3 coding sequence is TGTGCCAGCAGCGAAACTAGCGGACAAGAGACCCAGTACTTC. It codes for CASSETSGQETQYF.

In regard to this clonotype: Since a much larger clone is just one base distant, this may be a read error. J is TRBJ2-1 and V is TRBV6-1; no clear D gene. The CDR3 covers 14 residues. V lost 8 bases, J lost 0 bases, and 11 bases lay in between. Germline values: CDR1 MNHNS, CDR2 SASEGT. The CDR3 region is CASPSVPSYNEQFF. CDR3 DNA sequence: TGTGCCAGCCCGAGCGTGCCCTCCTACAATGAGCAGTTCTTC.

CDR3 nucleotides: TGCAGTGCTTTGGACAGTAGAAGCAATCAGCCCCAGCATTTT. It codes for CSALDSRSNQPQHF. The rearrangement links TRBV20-1 to TRBJ1-5; perhaps TRBD1 as D (6 bases). Germline-derived CDR1 and CDR2 are DFQATT and SNEGSKA (reference sequence). There are 14 residues in the CDR3. V shed 5 bases and J shed 1 base, with 12 bases lying between them.

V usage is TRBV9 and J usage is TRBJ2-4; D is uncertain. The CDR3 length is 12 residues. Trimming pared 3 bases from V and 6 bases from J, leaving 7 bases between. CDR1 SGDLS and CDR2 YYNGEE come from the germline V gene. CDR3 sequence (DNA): TGTGCCAGCAGCGGACTGGGAAACATTCAGTACTTC. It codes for CASSGLGNIQYF.

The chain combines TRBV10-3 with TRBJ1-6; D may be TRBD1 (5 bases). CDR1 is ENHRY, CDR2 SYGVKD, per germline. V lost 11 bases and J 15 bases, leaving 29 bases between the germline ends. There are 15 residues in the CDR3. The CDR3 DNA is TGTGCCCCGGGGTCGGATTGGGGGACCACGAGATACCTCCACTTT. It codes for CAPGSDWGTTRYLHF.

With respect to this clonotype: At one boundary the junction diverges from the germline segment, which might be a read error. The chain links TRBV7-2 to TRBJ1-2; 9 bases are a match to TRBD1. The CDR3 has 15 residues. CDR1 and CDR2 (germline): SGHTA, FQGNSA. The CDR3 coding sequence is TGTGCCAGCAACTTAGCGGGAGGACAGGGGCATGGCTACACCTTC. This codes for CASNLAGGQGHGYTF. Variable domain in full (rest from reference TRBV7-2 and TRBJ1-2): GAGVSQSPSNKVTEKGKDVELRCDPISGHTALYWYRQSLGQGLEFLIYFQGNSAPDKSGLPSDRFSAERTGGSVSTLTIQRTQQEDSAVYLCASNLAGGQGHGYTFGSGTRLTVV.

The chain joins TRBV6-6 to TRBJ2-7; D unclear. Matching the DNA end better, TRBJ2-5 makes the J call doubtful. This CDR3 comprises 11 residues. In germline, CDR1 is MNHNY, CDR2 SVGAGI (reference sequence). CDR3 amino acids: CASSYVETQYF. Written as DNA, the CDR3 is TGTGCCAGCAGTTACGTGGAGACCCAGTACTTC.